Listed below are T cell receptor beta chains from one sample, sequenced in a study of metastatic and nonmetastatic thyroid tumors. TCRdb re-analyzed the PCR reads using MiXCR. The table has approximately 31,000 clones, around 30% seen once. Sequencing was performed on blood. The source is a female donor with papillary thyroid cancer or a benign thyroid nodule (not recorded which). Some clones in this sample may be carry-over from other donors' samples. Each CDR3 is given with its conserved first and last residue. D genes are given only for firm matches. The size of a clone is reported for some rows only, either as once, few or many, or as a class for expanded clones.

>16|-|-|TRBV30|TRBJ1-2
TGTGCCTGGAGTGTATCAGGCCCGGTGGTTGTCTATGGCTACACCTTC
CAWSVSGPVVVYGYTF
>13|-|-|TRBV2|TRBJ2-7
TGTGCCAGCAGTGGTCCAGGGATCTACGAGCAGTACTTC
CASSGPGIYEQYF
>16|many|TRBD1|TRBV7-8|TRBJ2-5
TGTGCCACCTGTCCAAGCGCCGAGGGGGCCCAAGAGACCCAGTACTTC
CATCPSAEGAQETQYF
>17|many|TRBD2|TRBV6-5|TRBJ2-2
TGTGCCAGCAGTTACCGGATGACTAGCCCCTACACCGGGGAGCTGTTTTTT
CASSYRMTSPYTGELFF
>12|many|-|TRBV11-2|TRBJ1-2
TGTGCCAGCAGCTTAGGCGATTTGGGCTACACCTTC
CASSLGDLGYTF
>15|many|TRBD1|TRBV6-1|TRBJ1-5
TGTGCCAGCAGTACCGGGACAGGGGGGGATCAGCCCCAGCATTTT
CASSTGTGGDQPQHF
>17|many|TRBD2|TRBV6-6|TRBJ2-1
TGTGCCAGCAGTTACGGCCCCGGACTAGCGGCCTACAATGAGCAGTTCTTC
CASSYGPGLAAYNEQFF
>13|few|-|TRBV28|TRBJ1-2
TGTGCCATTACGACGGGGGACAACTATGGCTACACCTTC
CAITTGDNYGYTF
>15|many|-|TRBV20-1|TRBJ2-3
TGCAGTGCTCCCCGGACTATGAAGGGTTGGGATACGCAGTATTTT
CSAPRTMKGWDTQYF
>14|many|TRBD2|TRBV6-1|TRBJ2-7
TGTGCCAGCATTTTAGCGGGAGTGACCTACGAGCAGTACTTC
CASILAGVTYEQYF
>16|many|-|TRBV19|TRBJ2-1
TGTGCCAGTAGGGACAGAGGAAGGGGCTCCTACAATGAGCAGTTCTTC
CASRDRGRGSYNEQFF
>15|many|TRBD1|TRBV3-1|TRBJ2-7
TGTGCCAGCAGCCGCAGACAGGGTTGGGGCTACGAGCAGTACTTC
CASSRRQGWGYEQYF
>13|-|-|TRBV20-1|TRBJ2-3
TGCAGTGCTAATCGCGCAGGTGGAGATACGCAGTATTTT
CSANRAGGDTQYF
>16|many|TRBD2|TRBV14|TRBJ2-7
TGTGCCAGCAGCCAAGTAGGACTAGCGGGGGACCACGAGCAGTACTTC
CASSQVGLAGDHEQYF
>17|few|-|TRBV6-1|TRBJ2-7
TGTGCCAGCAGTGACCCATTCCTGGCAGGGTCTCGAAGCGAGCAGTACTTC
CASSDPFLAGSRSEQYF
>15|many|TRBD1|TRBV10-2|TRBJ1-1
TGCGCCAGCAGTGAGTATGGGACAGGGAACACTGAAGCTTTCTTT
CASSEYGTGNTEAFF
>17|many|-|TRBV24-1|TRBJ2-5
TGTGCCACCAGTGACGGTTGGGGCTTGACAGAGCAAGAGACCCAGTACTTC
CATSDGWGLTEQETQYF
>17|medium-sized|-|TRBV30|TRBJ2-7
TGTGCCTGGAGTGTACGAGGTGGCCGTAAGAGCTCCTACGAGCAGTACTTC
CAWSVRGGRKSSYEQYF
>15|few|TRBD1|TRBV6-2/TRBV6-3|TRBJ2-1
TGTGCCAGCATTCCCCCGGGACAGGGGTTTGGTGAGCAGTTCTTC
CASIPPGQGFGEQFF
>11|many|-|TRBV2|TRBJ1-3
TGTGCCAGCGGCGACGGAAACACCATATATTTT
CASGDGNTIYF
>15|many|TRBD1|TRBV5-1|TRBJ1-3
TGCGCCAGCAGCCCATCGACAGGGGGCATGGACACCATATATTTT
CASSPSTGGMDTIYF
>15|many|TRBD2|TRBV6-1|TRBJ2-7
TGTGCCAGCAGTGGAGTAGCGGGAACCACCTACGAGCAGTACTTC
CASSGVAGTTYEQYF
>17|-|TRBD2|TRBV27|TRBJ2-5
TGTTCCAGCAGTCCACTTACCGGGACTAGCGGGGAAGAGACCCAGTACTTC
CSSSPLTGTSGEETQYF
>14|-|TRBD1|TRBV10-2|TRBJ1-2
TGCGCCAGCAGTTATGCGGCACAGGGGGCTGAGGGTGGCTTC
CASSYAAQGAEGGF
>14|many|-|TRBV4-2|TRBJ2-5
TGTGCCAGCAGCCAAGATGAAGCTGGACGGACCCAGTACTTC
CASSQDEAGRTQYF
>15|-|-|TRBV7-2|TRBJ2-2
TGTGCCAGCAGCCCCTACCGGACGAACACCGGGGAGCTGTTTTTT
CASSPYRTNTGELFF
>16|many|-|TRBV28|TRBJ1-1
TGTGCCAGCAGTTTATCGGACTTAATTATGAACACTGAAGCTTTCTTT
CASSLSDLIMNTEAFF
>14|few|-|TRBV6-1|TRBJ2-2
TGTGCCAGTCCCGCCGGGGGCGCGGCCGGGGAGCTGTTTTTT
CASPAGGAAGELFF
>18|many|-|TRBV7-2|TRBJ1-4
TGTGCCAGCAGCCAGGGCCGGGGGCGCGGGATATCTAATGAAAAACTGTTTTTT
CASSQGRGRGISNEKLFF
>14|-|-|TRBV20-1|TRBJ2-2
TGCAGTGCGTGGGACTTCTCGAACACCGGGGAGCTGTTTTTT
CSAWDFSNTGELFF
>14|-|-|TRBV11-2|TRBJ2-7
TGTGCCAGCAGCTCGACGGTACCTTCCTACGAGCAGTACTTC
CASSSTVPSYEQYF
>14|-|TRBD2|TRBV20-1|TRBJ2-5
TGCACTGCTATGACTAGCGATGGACAAGAGACCCAGTACTTC
CTAMTSDGQETQYF
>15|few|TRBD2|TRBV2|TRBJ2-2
TGTGCCAGCAGTGGACTAGCGCCGAACACCGGGGAGCTGTTTTTT
CASSGLAPNTGELFF
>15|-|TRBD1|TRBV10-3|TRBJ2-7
TGTGCCAACGCCCCCGTGGAGACAGGGATGCTCGAGCAGTACTTC
CANAPVETGMLEQYF
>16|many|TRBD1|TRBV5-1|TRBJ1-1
TGCGCCAGCAGCCCGACGACAGGGGTGAGGTACACTGAAGCTTTCTTT
CASSPTTGVRYTEAFF
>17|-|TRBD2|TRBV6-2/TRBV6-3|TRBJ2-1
TGTGCCAGCAGTTACCTAGCGGGGACGAACGCCTACAATGAGCAGTTCTTC
CASSYLAGTNAYNEQFF
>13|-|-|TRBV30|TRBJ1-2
TGTGCCTGGAGTGTTGGGCCCAGGCGTGGCTACACCTTC
CAWSVGPRRGYTF
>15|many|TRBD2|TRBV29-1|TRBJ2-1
TGCAGCGTTGCCCTCCATGCGGGGGGCGGGGATGAGCAGTTCTTC
CSVALHAGGGDEQFF
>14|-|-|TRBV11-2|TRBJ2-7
TGTGCCAGCAGCTCCATCAGGAGCGGGTACGAGCAGTACTTC
CASSSIRSGYEQYF
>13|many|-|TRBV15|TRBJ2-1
TGTGCCACCAGCAGAGATGAGGGGGGTGAGCAGTTCTTC
CATSRDEGGEQFF
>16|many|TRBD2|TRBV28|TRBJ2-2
TGTGCCAGTAATGCCGGGACTAGGTCGAACACCGGGGAGCTGTTTTTT
CASNAGTRSNTGELFF
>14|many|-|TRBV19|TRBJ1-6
TGTGCCAGTAGTATAGCGGGTGGGGAGTCACCCCTCCACTTT
CASSIAGGESPLHF
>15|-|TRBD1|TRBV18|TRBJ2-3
TGTGCCAGCTCACCACCATTCACAGGGGAAGATACGCAGTATTTT
CASSPPFTGEDTQYF
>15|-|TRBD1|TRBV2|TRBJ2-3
TGTCCCAGCCATAAGGACAGGGTGGACACACATACGCAGTATTTT
CPSHKDRVDTHTQYF
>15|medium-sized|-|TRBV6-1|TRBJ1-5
TGTGCCAGCAGTGGTCAGGGTGTTAGCAATCAGCCCCAGCATTTT
CASSGQGVSNQPQHF
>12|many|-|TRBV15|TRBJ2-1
TGTGCCACCGGAGGAGAATACTATGAGCAGTTCTTC
CATGGEYYEQFF
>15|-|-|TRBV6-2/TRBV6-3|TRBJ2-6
TGTGCCACCAGTTACCAGGGCTATGGGGCCAACGTCCTGACTTTC
CATSYQGYGANVLTF
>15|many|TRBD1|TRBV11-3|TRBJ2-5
TGTGCCAGCAGCTCTTCCGGGACAGGGAGGGAGACCCAGTACTTC
CASSSSGTGRETQYF
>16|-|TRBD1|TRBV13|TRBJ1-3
TGTGCCAGCAGCCTACCGGGACAGGCCGGCGGGGACACCATATATTTT
CASSLPGQAGGDTIYF
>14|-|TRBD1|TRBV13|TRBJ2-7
TGTGCCAGCAGCGGGCAGGGGGAATCCCACGAGCAGTACTTC
CASSGQGESHEQYF
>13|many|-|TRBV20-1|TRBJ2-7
TGCAGTGCTAGAGTTAGAATGGCCTACGAGCAGTACTTC
CSARVRMAYEQYF